Described below is a single TCR beta chain sequence and its context. Its antigen is unidentified. Researchers ran the assay at a deep level. The table came from immunoSEQ multiplex PCR; TCRdb's copy has only in-frame clones and leaves some out. Of approximately 600,000 clones in the sample, around 96% were seen once. The sample comes from a study of shared clonotypes between healthy human individuals. The naive CD8 population came from CD45RO-negative cells selected for CCR7, without terminally differentiated effector memory CD45RA+ cells. CDR1 is SEHNR and CDR2 is FQNEAQ in the germline V gene (reference sequence). CDR3 size: 14 residues. The V gene end was trimmed by 5 bases and the J gene end by 5 bases; junction bases not matched to a gene: 9. Study results and caveats: Only blood samples were collected, and tissue repertoires likely differ. There were few donors, and this limited the genetic and exposure-history diversity represented.

Sequenced material: naive CD8+ T cells sorted from blood. The sequence came from a woman in her twenties or thirties in good health. J is TRBJ2-7 and V is TRBV7-9, with 7 positions matching TRBD2. The CDR3 loop is CASSPGTTGHEQYF. The CDR3 DNA reads TGTGCCAGCAGCCCAGGGACTACGGGCCACGAGCAGTACTTC.